The 10 T cell receptor beta chains below all came from one sample that was sequenced in a study of OX40 agonist ivuxolimab in advanced cancers. TCRdb's table, derived via immunoSEQ multiplex PCR, lists solely in-frame clones and lacks some. Of around 76,000 clones listed, just over 85% are singletons. This material consisted of CD4+ or CD8+ T cells sorted from blood, taken in a trial of the OX40 agonist ivuxolimab. Receptor source: an adult with an advanced solid tumor such as melanoma, head and neck, liver or kidney cancer.

The J gene is TRBJ1-1, the V gene TRBV19; 10 bases match TRBD1. The CDR3 runs 14 residues. CDR1 and CDR2 from the germline V gene are LNHDA and SQIVND (reference sequence). J gave up 3 bases and V 5 bases, and 3 bases lay outside the gene matches. The CDR3 here is CASSPTGGYTEAFF. The CDR3 DNA sequence: TGTGCCAGTAGTCCGACAGGGGGCTACACTGAAGCTTTCTTT. The complete variable domain, with remaining parts taken from reference TRBV19 and TRBJ1-1, reads DGGITQSPKYLFRKEGQNVTLSCEQNLNHDAMYWYRQDPGQGLRLIYYSQIVNDFQKGDIAEGYSVSREKKESFPLTVTSAQKNPTAFYLCASSPTGGYTEAFFGQGTRLTVV.

Only a few counts were recorded for this clone. V is TRBV29-1 and J is TRBJ1-5; no clear D. Germline V gene lookup returns CDR1 SQVTM and CDR2 ANQGSEA. Deletions cut 4 bases from V and 3 bases from J, with 10 bases between. The CDR3 loop spans 13 amino acids. The CDR3 here is CSVVSGINQPQHF. CDR3 DNA sequence: TGCAGCGTTGTGTCCGGAATCAATCAGCCCCAGCATTTT.

The rearrangement uses TRBV29-1 and TRBJ1-2; D gene uncertain. The CDR3 loop spans 10 amino acids. CDR1 and CDR2 from the germline V gene are SQVTM and ANQGSEA. Trimming pared 3 bases from V and 6 bases from J, leaving 5 bases between. CDR3 in amino acids: CSVESDGYTF. Written as DNA, the CDR3 is TGCAGCGTTGAGTCCGATGGCTACACCTTC. Together with reference TRBV29-1 and TRBJ1-2, the CDR3 gives the full variable domain: SAVISQKPSRDICQRGTSLTIQCQVDSQVTMMFWYRQQPGQSLTLIATANQGSEATYESGFVIDKFPISRPNLTFSTLTVSNMSPEDSSIYLCSVESDGYTFGSGTRLTVV.

This chain connects TRBV2 to TRBJ1-1; D is possibly TRBD1 (6 bases). CDR3 size: 13 residues. Germline CDR1 SNHLY, CDR2 FYNNEI. V was pared by 9 bases and J by 5 bases, with 16 bases between. The DNA for the CDR3 is TGTGCCAGTCAGTCAGGGGTGGGGACTGAAGCTTTCTTT. It codes for CASQSGVGTEAFF. The whole variable domain, remainder taken from reference TRBV2 and TRBJ1-1, is EPEVTQTPSHQVTQMGQEVILRCVPISNHLYFYWYRQILGQKVEFLVSFYNNEISEKSEIFDDQFSVERPDGSNFTLKIRSTKLEDSAMYFCASQSGVGTEAFFGQGTRLTVV.

In its sample, this clone was seen a few times. The chain joins TRBV7-2 to TRBJ1-6; D gene uncertain. The CDR3 totals 21 residues. V lost 0 bases to trimming and J lost 4 bases, with 25 bases between them. CDR1 is SGHTA, CDR2 FQGNSA, per germline. The CDR3 DNA reads as TGTGCCAGCAGCTTAGCTCGGCGAGAGCGACCGATAAATTTATATAATTCACCCCTCCACTTT. Residues: CASSLARRERPINLYNSPLHF.

The J gene is TRBJ1-5, the V gene TRBV27; D is ambiguous. Deletions cut 4 bases from V and 1 base from J, with 14 bases between. This CDR3 is 16 amino acids long. Germline V gives CDR1 MNHEY, CDR2 SMNVEV (reference sequence). Here the CDR3 reads CASSSSLDGSNQPQHF. The CDR3 DNA follows: TGTGCCAGCAGTTCCTCCTTGGACGGAAGCAATCAGCCCCAGCATTTT.

In this sample, this clone turned up once. V usage is TRBV6-6 and J usage is TRBJ1-5; D gene unclear. The V and J ends lost 5 bases and 2 bases respectively, with 10 bases between them. This CDR3 region has 14 residues. CDR1 and CDR2 from the germline V gene are MNHNY and SVGAGI (reference sequence). The CDR3 sequence: CASSKVSGNQPQHF. The CDR3 nucleotides are TGTGCCAGCAGTAAAGTCTCTGGCAATCAGCCCCAGCATTTT.

The V and J genes are TRBV11-1 and TRBJ2-7; D might be TRBD1 or TRBD2, each matching 5 bases. Trimming removed 5 bases from V and 0 bases from J, with 14 bases in between. The CDR3 loop spans 15 amino acids. Germline V gene data show CDR1 as SGHAT and CDR2 as FQDESV (reference sequence). This CDR3 is CASSRTSGTSYEQYF. CDR3 coding DNA: TGTGCCAGCAGCCGGACCTCCGGGACCTCCTACGAGCAGTACTTC.

The V and J genes are TRBV5-1 and TRBJ2-3; D uncertain. Trimming removed 0 bases at V and 2 bases at J, with 7 bases between. The germline V gene has CDR1 SGHRS and CDR2 YFSETQ. The length of the CDR3 is 14 residues. The CDR3 DNA reads TGCGCCAGCAGCTTGGTTGATCCCACAGATACGCAGTATTTT. This encodes CASSLVDPTDTQYF.

This sequence joins TRBV7-9 and TRBJ2-2; possible D gene TRBD2, 5 bases. This CDR3 has 15 amino acids. Trimming took 5 bases from V and 3 from J, leaving 13 bases between them. CDR1 and CDR2 from the germline V gene are SEHNR and FQNEAQ (reference sequence). The DNA of the CDR3 is TGTGCCAGCAGCCCGCCGGGATCGGACACCGGGGAGCTGTTTTTT. Protein sequence: CASSPPGSDTGELFF. The complete variable domain, with remaining parts taken from reference TRBV7-9 and TRBJ2-2, reads DTGVSQNPRHKITKRGQNVTFRCDPISEHNRLYWYRQTLGQGPEFLTYFQNEAQLEKSRLLSDRFSAERPKGSFSTLEIQRTEQGDSAMYLCASSPPGSDTGELFFGEGSRLTVL.